The clone carrying this TCR beta chain was counted a few times. Sequencing was performed with immunoSEQ multiplex PCR; in TCRdb, only in-frame clones are kept and a portion is missing. The sample includes tens of thousands of clones, 85% to 90% of them seen just once. The CDR3 is 16 amino acids. The germline CDR1 and CDR2 sequences are ENHRY and SYGVKD. Between the trimmed V and J ends, which lost 5 bases and 2 bases, there was a span of 19 bases. The sample comes from a study of control samples from healthy donors and cancer patients. The sequencing input was PBMCs. This rearrangement joins TRBV10-3 to TRBJ2-7; the D gene is possibly TRBD1 (6 bases). This clonotype originated in a woman in her forties with lung cancer. The CDR3 coding sequence is TGTGCCATCAGTCCGGACAGCGGATTTGCCACCTACGAGCAGTACTTC. Protein sequence: CAISPDSGFATYEQYF.